Shown below are 17 T cell receptor beta chains from a single sample sequenced in a study of blood T cells in healthy people across ages. Together with a sample-barcoded 5' primer, a J-beta primer mix was included in a second PCR lasting roughly 6 to 12 cycles. TCRdb re-derived calls from the 5' RACE reads in MiXCR, one entry per CDR3 protein. The table records about 650,000 distinct CDR3 sequences, 32% of them present only once. Sequencing used blood. The receptors stem from a woman of 80 years or more in good health.

This clonotype appeared a few times. A much larger clonotype is one base distant, so this may be a read error. The chain is built from TRBV5-1 and TRBJ2-6; 8 bases match TRBD1. Germline V gives CDR1 SGHRS, CDR2 YFSETQ. This CDR3 has 18 residues. This CDR3 is CASSLSGQGISGANVRTF. For the CDR3, the DNA is TGCGCCAGCAGCTTGAGCGGACAGGGAATCTCTGGGGCCAACGTCCGGACTTTC.

This clonotype was observed a few times. An end of the junction does not agree with germline; a read error may underlie this. This chain links TRBV7-2 with TRBJ2-3; possibly TRBD1 for D (5 bases). CDR1 SGHTA and CDR2 FQGNSA come from the germline V gene. CDR3 length: 14 residues. The CDR3 is CASNLVGVADTQYF. CDR3 nucleotide sequence: TGTGCCAGCAACTTAGTAGGGGTCGCAGATACGCAGTATTTT.

In this sample, this clonotype turned up many times. The chain carries TRBV6-6 and TRBJ2-1, with D perhaps being TRBD1 or TRBD2 (7 bases each). With 6 bases removed from V and 6 bases from J, the gap between germline ends came to 18 bases. There are 15 residues in the CDR3. Germline CDR1 is MNHNY and CDR2 is SVGAGI (reference sequence). CDR3 residues: CASRHQAGQSNEQFF. CDR3 in DNA: TGTGCCAGCAGGCACCAAGCGGGACAGAGCAATGAGCAGTTCTTC.

This clonotype was detected only a few times. A much larger clone differs by one base, so this may be a read error. CDR3 in amino acids: CASSLADRGVYNEQYF. The CDR3 bases are TGCGCCAGCAGCCTGGCCGACCGGGGGGTATACAATGAGCAGTACTTC. The V and J genes are TRBV4-1 and TRBJ2-5, with 7 nucleotides matching TRBD2. The CDR3 is made up of 16 amino acids. Losses at the gene ends were 4 bases for V and 11 bases for J; bases not matched to a gene: 19. CDR1 is MGHRA and CDR2 is YSYEKL in the germline V gene.

With regard to this clonotype: This may come from a read error, since a much larger clone is one base off. This chain links TRBV20-1 with TRBJ1-6, with a possible D match to TRBD1 (6 bases). This CDR3 region has 13 residues. Germline values: CDR1 DFQATT, CDR2 SNEGSKA (reference sequence). The CDR3 protein is CSAEQGGNLPLHF. The CDR3 coding sequence is TGCAGTGCTGAACAGGGTGGTAATTTACCCCTCCACTTT.

In its sample, this clonotype was seen many times. The V and J genes are TRBV20-1 and TRBJ1-2, with 9 bases lining up with TRBD1. This CDR3 has 14 amino acids. Germline V gene sequence: CDR1 DFQATT, CDR2 SNEGSKA (reference sequence). J was trimmed by 7 bases and V by 3 bases; bases with no gene match: 9. The chain's CDR3 is CSASADRGWTGYTF. The DNA for the CDR3 is TGCAGTGCTAGTGCCGACAGGGGGTGGACTGGCTACACCTTC.

This clonotype appeared a few times. One base away lies a much larger clone, so this may be a sequencing read error. The J gene is TRBJ2-4, the V gene TRBV20-1; D is undetermined. The J call is in doubt because the DNA end fits TRBJ2-7 better. The CDR3 covers 14 residues. CDR1 and CDR2 from the germline V gene are DFQATT and SNEGSKA (reference sequence). In DNA form, the CDR3 reads TGCAGTGCTGGAGAGTTCGTCCAGACCTACGAGCAGTACTTC. Residues: CSAGEFVQTYEQYF.

This clonotype has ten or more counts. The rearrangement joins TRBV12-3 or TRBV12-4 to TRBJ1-2, with 7 bases that match TRBD1. J lost 8 bases, V lost 6 bases, and 9 bases had no gene match. This CDR3 spans 13 amino acids. The CDR3 DNA sequence: TGTGCCAGCAGCGAAAAGGGGGCGGGAGGCTACACCTTC. It specifies CASSEKGAGGYTF.

The sample holds many counts of this clonotype. The J gene is TRBJ1-2, the V gene TRBV20-1, with D tentatively TRBD1 (6 bases). Trimming removed 8 bases from V and 4 bases from J, with 20 bases in between. The CDR3 consists of 14 residues. CDR1 and CDR2 (germline): DFQATT, SNEGSKA (reference sequence). The CDR3 sequence: CSPRGRDPGYGYTF. The CDR3 nucleotides are TGCAGTCCCAGGGGCCGAGACCCCGGCTATGGCTACACCTTC.

A word on this clonotype: A much larger clone differs by one base, so this may be a read error. The chain joins TRBV13 to TRBJ2-5; the D gene is possibly TRBD1 (6 bases). Germline assignment: CDR1 PRHDT and CDR2 FYEKMQ (reference sequence). There are 15 residues in the CDR3. CDR3 in DNA: TGTGCCAGCAGCTCCCAGGACAGACTCCAAGAGACCCCGTACTTC. It encodes CASSSQDRLQETPYF. The entire variable domain, with the rest obtained from reference TRBV13 and TRBJ2-5, is as follows: AAGVIQSPRHLIKEKRETATLKCYPIPRHDTVYWYQQGPGQDPQFLISFYEKMQSDKGSIPDRFSAQQFSDYHSELNMSSLELGDSALYFCASSSQDRLQETPYFGPGTRLLVL.

The chain recombines TRBV7-9 with TRBJ2-2; a possible D gene is TRBD2 (5 bases). The CDR3 runs to 17 residues. Trimming left V 5 bases short and J 4 bases short, with 20 bases between. CDR1 and CDR2 from the germline V gene are SEHNR and FQNEAQ (reference sequence). In nucleotides, the CDR3 is TGTGCCAGCAGCGCCCCAGACCTCGGGATTAGCACCGGGGAGCTGTTTTTT. Protein sequence: CASSAPDLGISTGELFF.

The V gene is TRBV20-1, the J gene TRBJ2-1; D may correspond to TRBD1 or TRBD2 (5 bases each). CDR3 length: 13 residues. The germline CDR1 and CDR2 sequences are DFQATT and SNEGSKA (reference sequence). V lost 1 base and J lost 8, with 12 bases in between. In DNA form, the CDR3 reads TGCAGTGCTAGAGTTGAGGGGTTGCATGAGCAGTTCTTC. It codes for CSARVEGLHEQFF.

On this clonotype itself: Given a much more abundant clone one base away, this may be a read error. The CDR3 DNA follows: TGTGCCAGCGGGGGGTCCAGGGGCAACTACAATGAGCAGTTCTTC. Protein sequence: CASGGSRGNYNEQFF. The chain employs TRBV2 and TRBJ2-1, with D perhaps being TRBD1 or TRBD2 (6 bases each). The CDR3 spans 15 residues. The V end was cut by 8 bases, the J end by 3 bases, with 17 bases between. The V gene's germline CDR1 is SNHLY and CDR2 FYNNEI.

V gene TRBV5-1 combines with J gene TRBJ2-7, with D uncertain. Trimming removed 5 bases from V and 7 bases from J, with 19 bases in between. Germline CDR1 is SGHRS and CDR2 is YFSETQ. CDR3 length: 14 amino acids. The CDR3 DNA reads TGCGCCAGCAGAGAGCCGGGTCTCCAAGCGGAGCAGTACTTC. Protein: CASREPGLQAEQYF.

CDR3 coding DNA: TGTGCCAGCAGCACGGATCTGGAAGCTTTCTTT. It specifies CASSTDLEAFF. This chain links TRBV7-9 with TRBJ1-1; D uncertain. Germline CDR1 and CDR2: SEHNR and FQNEAQ (reference sequence). The CDR3 length is 11 residues. Trimming left V 5 bases short and J 8 bases short, with 9 bases between.

This clonotype was counted at least ten times. The rearrangement links TRBV20-1 to TRBJ2-1, with a weak D call TRBD1 (5 bases). The CDR3 loop spans 12 amino acids. Germline V gives CDR1 DFQATT, CDR2 SNEGSKA (reference sequence). Trimming left V 5 bases short and J 6 bases short, with 11 bases between. The CDR3 DNA follows: TGCAGTGCTGGGGCGCAGGGCAATGAGCAGTTCTTC. It translates to CSAGAQGNEQFF.

This clonotype was recorded at least ten times. This chain links TRBV7-2 with TRBJ2-5; D possibly corresponds to TRBD1 (5 bases). Trimming took off 6 bases at V and 5 bases at J, with 19 bases between the two ends. The CDR3 totals 15 residues. CDR1 is SGHTA, CDR2 FQGNSA, per germline. As DNA, the CDR3 is TGTGCCAGCAGTGTAACTCCTGTATCAGGGGAGACCCAGTACTTC. Its protein product is CASSVTPVSGETQYF.